The 2 T cell receptor beta chains reported below all come from one sample, sequenced in a study of CD8 T cells in ankylosing spondylitis. Each CDR3 protein gets one entry after TCRdb re-called the 5' RACE reads with MiXCR. The profile shows about 250,000 distinct CDR3 sequences, over 9.5% of them singletons. Sequenced input: blood, either unsorted or a sorted T cell fraction (not recorded which). The origin of the receptors is a male donor with ankylosing spondylitis or in good health (not recorded which).

In this sample, this clonotype turned up many times. The chain uses TRBV13 and TRBJ2-5, with 7 bases fitting TRBD2. CDR1 and CDR2 (germline): PRHDT, FYEKMQ (reference sequence). This CDR3 region has 16 residues. J was trimmed by 2 bases and V by 3 bases; bases with no gene match: 9. Here the CDR3 reads CASSFLAENTQETQYF. The CDR3 region has the DNA TGTGCCAGCAGCTTTCTAGCGGAGAATACACAAGAGACCCAGTACTTC.

This clonotype came up many times. The V and J genes are TRBV29-1 and TRBJ1-4; 10 bases fit TRBD1. CDR1 is SQVTM, CDR2 ANQGSEA, per germline. With V trimmed by 6 bases and J by 7 bases, 5 bases remained unmatched. The CDR3 covers 13 residues. CDR3 DNA sequence: TGCAGCGTCCTCCGGGACAGGGGTGAAAAACTGTTTTTT. Translated: CSVLRDRGEKLFF. Complete variable domain (other parts from reference TRBV29-1 and TRBJ1-4): SAVISQKPSRDICQRGTSLTIQCQVDSQVTMMFWYRQQPGQSLTLIATANQGSEATYESGFVIDKFPISRPNLTFSTLTVSNMSPEDSSIYLCSVLRDRGEKLFFGSGTQLSVL.